The T cell receptor beta chain under discussion was sequenced for a study of vaccination effects on CD4 cells after COVID-19. Across the whole study: Researchers obtained post-vaccine samples at a median of 72 days past the second dose.

Sequencing was preceded by expansion of antigen-specific CD4+ T cells with viral peptide pools in the ViraFEST assay. The culture ran for 10 days, and then CD4+ T cells were isolated. Participants were vaccinated with two doses of either the BNT162b2 or mRNA-1273 vaccine. Testing of the vaccine recipients showed negative nucleocapsid antibodies and no prior SARS-CoV-2 infection. The assay was immunoSEQ multiplex PCR, and TCRdb's table has in-frame clones only and misses some. The table lists 57,000 or so clones, around four fifths of them singletons, with 1.2% in the top ten. The table lists this clone with a few counts. Its matching antigen is unknown. The material was CD4+ T cells from PBMCs cultured with HCoV-229E spike peptides, obtained after COVID-19 vaccination. The source is a human donor who received a COVID-19 vaccine.

CDR3 DNA sequence: TGTGCCAGCAGCCGCGGGGTGCTGAACACCGGGGAGCTGTTTTTT. Amino acids: CASSRGVLNTGELFF. The chain joins TRBV7-3 to TRBJ2-2; possibly TRBD2 for D (6 bases). The CDR3 runs to 15 residues. V was pared by 5 bases and J by 1 base, with 11 bases between. The germline V gene encodes CDR1 SGHTA and CDR2 FQGTGA.